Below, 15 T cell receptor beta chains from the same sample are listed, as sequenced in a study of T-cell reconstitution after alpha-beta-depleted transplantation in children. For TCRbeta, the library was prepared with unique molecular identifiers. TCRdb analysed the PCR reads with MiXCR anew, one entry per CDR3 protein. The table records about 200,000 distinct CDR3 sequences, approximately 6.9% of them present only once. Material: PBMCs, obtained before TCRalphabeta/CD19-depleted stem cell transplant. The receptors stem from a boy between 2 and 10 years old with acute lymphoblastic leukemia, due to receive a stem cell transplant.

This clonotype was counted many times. CDR3 loop: CASSSDGPPSYEQYF. The CDR3 DNA sequence: TGTGCCAGCAGTTCCGACGGCCCGCCCTCCTACGAGCAGTACTTC. V gene TRBV27 combines with J gene TRBJ2-7; D gene unclear. The CDR3 runs to 15 residues. Per the germline V gene, CDR1 is MNHEY and CDR2 is SMNVEV (reference sequence). Trimming removed 4 bases from V and 0 bases from J, with 13 bases in between.

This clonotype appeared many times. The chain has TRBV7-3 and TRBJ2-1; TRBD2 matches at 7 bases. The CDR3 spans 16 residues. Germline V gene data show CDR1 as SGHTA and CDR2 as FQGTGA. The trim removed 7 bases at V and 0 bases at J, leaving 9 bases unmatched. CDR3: CASNPVGGSSYNEQFF. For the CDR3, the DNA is TGTGCCAGCAACCCGGTGGGGGGGAGCTCCTACAATGAGCAGTTCTTC.

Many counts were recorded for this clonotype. Written as DNA, the CDR3 is TGTGCCAGCAGCACTACCGGGACTAGCGGGGCCAGGGGTGAGCAGTTCTTC. It codes for CASSTTGTSGARGEQFF. V is TRBV7-2 and J is TRBJ2-1, with 13 positions matching TRBD2. V shed 5 bases, J shed 9 bases, and the junction held 13 bases outside the gene matches. Germline V lookup: CDR1 SGHTA, CDR2 FQGNSA. The CDR3 has 17 residues.

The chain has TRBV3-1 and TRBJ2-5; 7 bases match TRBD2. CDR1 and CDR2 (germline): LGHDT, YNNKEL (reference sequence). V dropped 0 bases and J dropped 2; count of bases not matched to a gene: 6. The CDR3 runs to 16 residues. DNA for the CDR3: TGTGCCAGCAGCCAAGACTTAGCTAGCGGACAAGAGACCCAGTACTTC. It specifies CASSQDLASGQETQYF.

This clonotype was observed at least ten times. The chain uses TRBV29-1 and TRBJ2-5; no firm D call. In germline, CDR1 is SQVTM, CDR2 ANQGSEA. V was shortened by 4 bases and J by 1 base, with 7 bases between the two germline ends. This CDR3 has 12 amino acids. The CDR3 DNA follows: TGCAGCGTTGTCGAAGCCCAAGAGACCCAGTACTTC. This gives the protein CSVVEAQETQYF.

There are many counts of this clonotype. CDR3 bases: TGCGCCAGCCACCAAGGGACAGGGGCTTTTTGGGGCTACACCTTC. Protein product: CASHQGTGAFWGYTF. V is TRBV5-1 and J is TRBJ1-2; TRBD1 matches 10 bases. Germline V gene lookup returns CDR1 SGHRS and CDR2 YFSETQ. The V gene end was trimmed by 7 bases and the J gene end by 8 bases; junction bases not matched to a gene: 14. The CDR3 loop spans 15 amino acids.

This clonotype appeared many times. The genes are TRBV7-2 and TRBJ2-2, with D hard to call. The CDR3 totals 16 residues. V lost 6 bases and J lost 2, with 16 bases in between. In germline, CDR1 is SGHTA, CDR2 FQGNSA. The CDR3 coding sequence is TGTGCCAGCAGTTATGATAGACGCAGAAACACCGGGGAGCTGTTTTTT. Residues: CASSYDRRRNTGELFF.

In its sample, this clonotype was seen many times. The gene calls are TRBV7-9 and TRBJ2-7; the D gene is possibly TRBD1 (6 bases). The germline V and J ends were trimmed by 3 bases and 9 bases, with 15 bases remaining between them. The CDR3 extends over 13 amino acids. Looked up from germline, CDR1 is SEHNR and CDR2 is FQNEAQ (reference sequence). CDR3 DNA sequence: TGTGCCAGCAGCTTCCGGGACACCCCTAGGCAGTACTTC. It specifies CASSFRDTPRQYF.

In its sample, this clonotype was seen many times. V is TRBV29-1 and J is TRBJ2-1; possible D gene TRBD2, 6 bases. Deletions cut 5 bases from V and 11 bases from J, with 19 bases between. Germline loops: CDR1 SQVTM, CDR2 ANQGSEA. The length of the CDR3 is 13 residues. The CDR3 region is CSVLSSGLSKQFF. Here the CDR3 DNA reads TGCAGCGTTTTGTCATCGGGACTGAGTAAGCAGTTCTTC.

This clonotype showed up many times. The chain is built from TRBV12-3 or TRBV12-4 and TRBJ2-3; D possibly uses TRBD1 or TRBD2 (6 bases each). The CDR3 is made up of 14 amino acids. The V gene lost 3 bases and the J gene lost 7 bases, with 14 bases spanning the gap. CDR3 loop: CASSFGGGGNTQYF. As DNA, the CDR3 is TGTGCCAGCAGTTTTGGGGGCGGAGGGAATACGCAGTATTTT.

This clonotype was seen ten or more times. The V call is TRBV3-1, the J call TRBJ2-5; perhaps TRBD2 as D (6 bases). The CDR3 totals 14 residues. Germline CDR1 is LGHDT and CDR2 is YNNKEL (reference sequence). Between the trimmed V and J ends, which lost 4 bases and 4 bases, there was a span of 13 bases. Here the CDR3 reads CASSLRRGRETQYF. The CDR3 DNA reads TGTGCCAGCAGCCTCAGGAGGGGACGAGAGACCCAGTACTTC.

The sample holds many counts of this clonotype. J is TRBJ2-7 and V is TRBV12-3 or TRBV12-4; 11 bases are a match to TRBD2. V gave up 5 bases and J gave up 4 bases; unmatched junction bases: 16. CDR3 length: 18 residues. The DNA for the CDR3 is TGTGCCAGCAGTCCCCAAACGATACTAGCGGGGGAGGTATACGAGCAGTACTTC. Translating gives CASSPQTILAGEVYEQYF.

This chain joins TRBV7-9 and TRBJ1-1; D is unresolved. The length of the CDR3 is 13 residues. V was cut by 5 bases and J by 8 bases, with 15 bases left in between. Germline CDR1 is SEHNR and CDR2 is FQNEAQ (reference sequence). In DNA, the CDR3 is TGTGCCAGCAGCCTGACGAGTCCTTGGGAAGCTTTCTTT. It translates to CASSLTSPWEAFF.

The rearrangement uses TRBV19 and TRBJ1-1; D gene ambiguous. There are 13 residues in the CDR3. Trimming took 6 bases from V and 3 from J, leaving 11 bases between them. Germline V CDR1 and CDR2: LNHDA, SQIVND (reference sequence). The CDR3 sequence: CASRRGRDTEAFF. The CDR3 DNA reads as TGTGCCAGTAGGAGAGGACGGGACACTGAAGCTTTCTTT.

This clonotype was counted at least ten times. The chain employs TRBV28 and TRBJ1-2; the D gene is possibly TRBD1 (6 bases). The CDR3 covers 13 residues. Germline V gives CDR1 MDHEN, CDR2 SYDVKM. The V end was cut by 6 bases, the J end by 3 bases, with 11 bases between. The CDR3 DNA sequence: TGTGCCAGCAGGCACAAGGGGGACTATGGCTACACCTTC. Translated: CASRHKGDYGYTF.